The sequence of this T cell receptor (beta chain) was determined in a study of blood T cell repertoires in COVID-19. Study-level background: Nucleic acid was either cDNA or gDNA, and it came from T cells, B-cell-depleted T cells, or PBMCs.

Participant ages covered roughly 18 to 89 years across about 25 US areas. Original handling: Amplified reference gene primers provided the basis for estimating nucleated cell counts. Assay used: immunoSEQ multiplex PCR; TCRdb lists only in-frame clones, some missing. The V and J calls and clone size were taken over from that table, and D and trimming were inferred from the DNA. The sample lists a few hundred thousand clones; roughly 85% were seen once. The germline CDR1 and CDR2 sequences are MGHRA and YSYEKL. With 2 bases removed from V and 4 bases from J, the gap between germline ends came to 11 bases. The CDR3 length is 14 residues.

Sequenced sample: PBMCs or T cells enriched from blood (not recorded which). The chain recombines TRBV4-1 with TRBJ1-2, with D perhaps TRBD1 (5 bases). The origin of this receptor is a man aged 25-40 years who had recovered from COVID-19. The CDR3 here is CASSQLGQAYGYTF. In DNA form, the CDR3 reads TGCGCCAGCAGCCAATTAGGACAAGCCTATGGCTACACCTTC.